Here is one T cell receptor (beta chain) with its context. Antigen unknown. CDR1 and CDR2 from the germline V gene are SGHAT and FQNNGV. Trimming took 3 bases from V and 6 from J; bases not matched to a gene: 6. CDR3 length equals 14 residues. The record originates from a study of a mutant IDH1 vaccine in newly diagnosed glioma. Study-level information: Weeks 1, 3, 5, 7, 11, 15, 19 and 23 were when patients received their eight vaccinations. Treated patients were roughly 62% male, approximately 38% female, mean age around 40 years. Therapy received beforehand was radiotherapy, temozolomide, or both, with most patients given both. The study's findings and limits: Shifts in the top peripheral T cell clonotypes seemed unrelated to pseudoprogression.

The time point is: week 23, last vaccination. Vaccination comprised doses that each held 300 ug of mutant IDH1 20-mer peptide, plus topical imiquimod. Assay used: immunoSEQ multiplex PCR; TCRdb lists only in-frame clones, some missing. The table has over 50,000 clones, 84% seen once; the top ten hold roughly 13%. This sample comprised PBMCs, obtained from a glioma patient whose treatment included an IDH1 peptide vaccine. The sequence was collected from a man between 18 and 35 years old with glioma. The chain combines TRBV11-2 with TRBJ2-7; 9 nucleotides align to TRBD2. The CDR3 region has the DNA TGTGCCAGCAGCTTCGTAGCGGGAGCGTCCGAGCAGTACTTC. The encoded protein is CASSFVAGASEQYF.